A selection of T cell receptor beta chains follows, all from one sample in a study of a mutant IDH1 vaccine in newly diagnosed glioma. No antigens are known for them. Assay: immunoSEQ multiplex PCR; the TCRdb copy retains only in-frame clones and omits some. Among some 130,000 clones listed, roughly 77% were seen once. This specimen was PBMCs, taken from a glioma patient whose treatment included an IDH1 peptide vaccine. These receptor sequences come from a man aged 35-49 years with glioma. Each CDR3 is given with its conserved first and last residue. Fields, in order: clone size, D gene, J gene, V gene, CDR3 protein, CDR3 DNA. D genes are given only for firm matches. The size of a clone is reported for some rows only, either as once, few or many, or as a class for expanded clones.

abundance: .
d_gene: .
j_gene: TRBJ2-1
v_gene: TRBV19
CDR3aa: CASSMNRVSDEQFF
CDR3nt: TGTGCCAGTAGTATGAACAGGGTTAGCGATGAGCAGTTCTTC

abundance: .
d_gene: .
j_gene: TRBJ1-5
v_gene: TRBV27
CDR3aa: CASSYSGGSNQPQHF
CDR3nt: TGTGCCAGCAGTTATTCGGGGGGCAGCAATCAGCCCCAGCATTTT

abundance: .
d_gene: TRBD1
j_gene: TRBJ1-2
v_gene: TRBV5-1
CDR3aa: CASSATGGDYGYTF
CDR3nt: TGCGCCAGCAGCGCCACAGGGGGTGACTATGGCTACACCTTC

abundance: .
d_gene: .
j_gene: TRBJ2-5
v_gene: TRBV15
CDR3aa: CATSRGGEGLQETQYF
CDR3nt: TGTGCCACCAGCAGAGGTGGAGAGGGGCTCCAAGAGACCCAGTACTTC

abundance: medium-sized
d_gene: .
j_gene: TRBJ2-7
v_gene: TRBV11-2
CDR3aa: CASSFNLPSYEQYF
CDR3nt: TGTGCCAGCAGCTTCAACCTCCCATCCTACGAGCAGTACTTC

abundance: .
d_gene: .
j_gene: TRBJ1-3
v_gene: TRBV18
CDR3aa: CASRPFSGNTIYF
CDR3nt: TGTGCCAGCCGACCGTTCTCTGGAAACACCATATATTTT

abundance: .
d_gene: .
j_gene: TRBJ1-2
v_gene: TRBV6-4
CDR3aa: CASSLGRNYGYTF
CDR3nt: TGTGCCAGCAGCCTGGGACGGAACTATGGCTACACCTTC

abundance: .
d_gene: .
j_gene: TRBJ1-1
v_gene: TRBV28
CDR3aa: CASQAGAGNTEAFF
CDR3nt: TGTGCCAGCCAAGCGGGGGCCGGGAACACTGAAGCTTTCTTT

abundance: few
d_gene: TRBD2
j_gene: TRBJ2-1
v_gene: TRBV11-3
CDR3aa: CASSPGTSSNEQFF
CDR3nt: TGTGCCAGCAGCCCCGGGACTAGTAGCAATGAGCAGTTCTTC

abundance: .
d_gene: .
j_gene: TRBJ2-3
v_gene: TRBV7-2
CDR3aa: CASSLEGHGTDTQYF
CDR3nt: TGTGCCAGCAGCTTAGAAGGTCACGGCACAGATACGCAGTATTTT

abundance: .
d_gene: .
j_gene: TRBJ2-5
v_gene: TRBV5-4
CDR3aa: CASSLAQETQYF
CDR3nt: TGTGCCAGCAGCTTGGCTCAAGAGACCCAGTACTTC

abundance: few
d_gene: TRBD1
j_gene: TRBJ1-2
v_gene: TRBV30
CDR3aa: CAWSGPGTVNYGYTF
CDR3nt: TGTGCCTGGAGCGGACCCGGGACAGTAAACTATGGCTACACCTTC

abundance: once
d_gene: TRBD1
j_gene: TRBJ1-2
v_gene: TRBV18
CDR3aa: CASSPPTGGTRTNYGYTF
CDR3nt: TGTGCCAGCTCACCACCGACAGGGGGTACTCGAACTAACTATGGCTACACCTTC

abundance: few
d_gene: .
j_gene: TRBJ2-3
v_gene: TRBV5-1
CDR3aa: CASSLAGDTQYF
CDR3nt: TGCGCCAGCAGCTTGGCCGGGGATACGCAGTATTTT

abundance: .
d_gene: .
j_gene: TRBJ2-7
v_gene: TRBV19
CDR3aa: CASSVDRYYEQYF
CDR3nt: TGTGCCAGTAGTGTTGACAGATACTACGAGCAGTACTTC

abundance: .
d_gene: TRBD2
j_gene: TRBJ2-7
v_gene: TRBV7-2
CDR3aa: CASSLGLAGGEQYF
CDR3nt: TGTGCCAGCAGCTTAGGACTAGCGGGAGGTGAGCAGTACTTC

abundance: .
d_gene: .
j_gene: TRBJ1-2
v_gene: TRBV11-2
CDR3aa: CASSSSDRNYGYTF
CDR3nt: TGTGCCAGCAGCTCCTCGGACAGAAACTATGGCTACACCTTC

abundance: few
d_gene: .
j_gene: TRBJ1-1
v_gene: TRBV18
CDR3aa: CASSLGGGTTEAFF
CDR3nt: TGTGCCAGCTCACTGGGAGGCGGGACTACTGAAGCTTTCTTT

abundance: .
d_gene: .
j_gene: TRBJ2-7
v_gene: TRBV14
CDR3aa: CASATGLRYEQYF
CDR3nt: TGTGCCAGCGCAACAGGGCTCCGCTACGAGCAGTACTTC

abundance: .
d_gene: .
j_gene: TRBJ2-7
v_gene: TRBV29-1
CDR3aa: CSVELQGHEQYF
CDR3nt: TGCAGCGTTGAACTACAGGGCCACGAGCAGTACTTC

abundance: .
d_gene: TRBD1
j_gene: TRBJ1-2
v_gene: TRBV18
CDR3aa: CASSPRQGNYGYTF
CDR3nt: TGTGCCAGCTCACCACGACAGGGAAACTATGGCTACACCTTC

abundance: .
d_gene: TRBD2
j_gene: TRBJ2-7
v_gene: TRBV28
CDR3aa: CASSYTSGSSYEQYF
CDR3nt: TGTGCCAGCAGTTACACTAGCGGCAGCTCCTACGAGCAGTACTTC

abundance: few
d_gene: .
j_gene: TRBJ1-2
v_gene: TRBV6-1
CDR3aa: CASSEGAGIGYGYTF
CDR3nt: TGTGCCAGCAGTGAAGGAGCAGGGATAGGGTATGGCTACACCTTC

abundance: .
d_gene: .
j_gene: TRBJ1-6
v_gene: TRBV2
CDR3aa: CASSEGWGRDSPLHF
CDR3nt: TGTGCCAGCAGTGAAGGTTGGGGTCGGGATTCACCCCTCCACTTT

abundance: .
d_gene: TRBD2
j_gene: TRBJ2-7
v_gene: TRBV30
CDR3aa: CAWSALSGAASYEQYF
CDR3nt: TGTGCCTGGAGCGCCTTGAGCGGGGCCGCCTCCTACGAGCAGTACTTC

abundance: once
d_gene: .
j_gene: TRBJ2-5
v_gene: TRBV6-5
CDR3aa: CASSYSLGGGETQYF
CDR3nt: TGTGCCAGCAGTTACTCCTTAGGTGGAGGAGAGACCCAGTACTTC

abundance: .
d_gene: .
j_gene: TRBJ2-1
v_gene: TRBV7-8
CDR3aa: CASSQDGNEQFF
CDR3nt: TGTGCCAGCAGCCAGGACGGGAATGAGCAGTTCTTC

abundance: .
d_gene: .
j_gene: TRBJ2-7
v_gene: TRBV28
CDR3aa: CASLGPYEQYF
CDR3nt: TGTGCCAGCTTGGGACCCTACGAGCAGTACTTC

abundance: .
d_gene: .
j_gene: TRBJ2-1
v_gene: TRBV29-1
CDR3aa: CSVEGSVNKGNNEQFF
CDR3nt: TGCAGCGTTGAAGGGTCAGTTAACAAGGGGAACAATGAGCAGTTCTTC

abundance: .
d_gene: .
j_gene: TRBJ2-1
v_gene: TRBV30
CDR3aa: CAWSKGRAYNEQFF
CDR3nt: TGTGCCTGGAGTAAGGGACGCGCCTACAATGAGCAGTTCTTC

abundance: .
d_gene: TRBD2
j_gene: TRBJ2-1
v_gene: TRBV6-5
CDR3aa: CASTPTGGSYNEQFF
CDR3nt: TGTGCCAGCACCCCGACGGGGGGCTCCTACAATGAGCAGTTCTTC

abundance: few
d_gene: .
j_gene: TRBJ1-1
v_gene: TRBV5-1
CDR3aa: CASSSSGVNTEAFF
CDR3nt: TGCGCCAGCAGCTCTTCCGGGGTGAACACTGAAGCTTTCTTT

abundance: .
d_gene: TRBD1
j_gene: TRBJ1-2
v_gene: TRBV10-3
CDR3aa: CAISDSGTGHRGYTF
CDR3nt: TGTGCCATCAGTGATTCCGGGACAGGGCATAGAGGCTACACCTTC

abundance: .
d_gene: .
j_gene: TRBJ1-4
v_gene: TRBV2
CDR3aa: CASIRGGSTNEKLFF
CDR3nt: TGTGCCAGCATCCGGGGTGGATCAACTAATGAAAAACTGTTTTTT

abundance: .
d_gene: .
j_gene: TRBJ2-1
v_gene: TRBV7-8
CDR3aa: CASSLARLGDEQFF
CDR3nt: TGTGCCAGCAGCTTAGCCCGACTAGGTGATGAGCAGTTCTTC

abundance: .
d_gene: .
j_gene: TRBJ2-7
v_gene: TRBV11-2
CDR3aa: CASSFGMAYEQYF
CDR3nt: TGTGCCAGCAGCTTCGGAATGGCCTACGAGCAGTACTTC

abundance: .
d_gene: .
j_gene: TRBJ1-3
v_gene: TRBV5-1
CDR3aa: CASTGSGNTIYF
CDR3nt: TGCGCCAGCACAGGCTCTGGAAACACCATATATTTT

abundance: .
d_gene: .
j_gene: TRBJ2-7
v_gene: TRBV6-1
CDR3aa: CATSRNYEQYF
CDR3nt: TGTGCCACCTCCCGTAACTACGAGCAGTACTTC

abundance: .
d_gene: TRBD1
j_gene: TRBJ2-7
v_gene: TRBV7-6
CDR3aa: CASSSGTGRAYEQYF
CDR3nt: TGTGCCAGCAGCTCCGGGACAGGGAGAGCCTACGAGCAGTACTTC

abundance: .
d_gene: .
j_gene: TRBJ2-7
v_gene: TRBV5-1
CDR3aa: CASSKAGYEQYF
CDR3nt: TGCGCCAGCAGCAAAGCAGGCTACGAGCAGTACTTC

abundance: .
d_gene: TRBD1
j_gene: TRBJ1-6
v_gene: TRBV5-5
CDR3aa: CASSLSGQGNSPLHF
CDR3nt: TGTGCCAGCAGCTTGTCGGGACAGGGAAATTCACCCCTCCACTTT

abundance: .
d_gene: .
j_gene: TRBJ1-6
v_gene: TRBV6-5
CDR3aa: CASSSVTLYNSPLHF
CDR3nt: TGTGCCAGCAGTTCCGTAACTCTCTATAATTCACCCCTCCACTTT

abundance: .
d_gene: TRBD1
j_gene: TRBJ1-2
v_gene: TRBV5-1
CDR3aa: CASSLGGTGIGYTF
CDR3nt: TGCGCCAGCAGCTTGGGAGGGACAGGGATTGGCTACACCTTC

abundance: .
d_gene: .
j_gene: TRBJ1-2
v_gene: TRBV15
CDR3aa: CATSRESGGGYTF
CDR3nt: TGTGCCACCAGCAGAGAGTCCGGCGGGGGCTACACCTTC

abundance: .
d_gene: .
j_gene: TRBJ2-7
v_gene: TRBV6-1
CDR3aa: CASSARTSPFYEQYF
CDR3nt: TGTGCCAGCAGTGCCAGGACTTCCCCGTTTTACGAGCAGTACTTC